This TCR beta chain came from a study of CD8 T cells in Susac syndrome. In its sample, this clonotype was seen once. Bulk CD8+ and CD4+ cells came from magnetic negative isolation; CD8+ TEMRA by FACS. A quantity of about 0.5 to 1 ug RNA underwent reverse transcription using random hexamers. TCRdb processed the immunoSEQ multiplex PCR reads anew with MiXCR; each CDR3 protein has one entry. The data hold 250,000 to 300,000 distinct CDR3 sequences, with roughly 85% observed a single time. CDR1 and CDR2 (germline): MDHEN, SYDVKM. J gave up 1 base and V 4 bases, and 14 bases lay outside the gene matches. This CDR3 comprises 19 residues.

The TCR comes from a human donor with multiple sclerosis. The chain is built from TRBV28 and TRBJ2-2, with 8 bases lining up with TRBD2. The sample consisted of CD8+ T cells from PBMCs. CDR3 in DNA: TGTGCCAGCAGTTCCCTGAGGGGCCCTAGCGGGTTGAACACCGGGGAGCTGTTTTTT. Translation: CASSSLRGPSGLNTGELFF. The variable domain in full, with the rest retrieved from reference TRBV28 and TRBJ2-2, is DVKVTQSSRYLVKRTGEKVFLECVQDMDHENMFWYRQDPGLGLRLIYFSYDVKMKEKGDIPEGYSVSREKKERFSLILESASTNQTSMYLCASSSLRGPSGLNTGELFFGEGSRLTVL.